The clone carrying this TCR beta chain was seen just once. As yet, its antigen is unknown. Per the germline V gene, CDR1 is MNHNS and CDR2 is SASEGT. The CDR3 is made up of 15 amino acids. With 8 bases removed from V and 1 base from J, the gap between germline ends came to 12 bases. This sample is part of a study of cytomegalovirus exposure and HLA in healthy donors. Study-level results: In terms of immune exposure information, only CMV serostatus was available. Versus the approximately 670-donor mean, an Asian-associated ancestry cluster reportedly showed fewer N-insertions in a later analysis.

Primers: 60 Vbeta forward and 13 Jbeta reverse. Libraries were prepared by immunoSEQ multiplex PCR; TCRdb keeps only in-frame clonotypes and omits some of them. Here the sample spans some 200,000 clones, approximately 82% being singletons. Source material: PBMCs. The rearrangement uses TRBV6-1 and TRBJ1-6; tentatively, D is TRBD1 (5 bases). The clonotype comes from a woman under 40 in good health and CMV-seronegative. Here the CDR3 DNA reads TGTGCCAGCGGCAGGGAGGGGTCCTATAATTCACCCCTCCACTTT. The encoded protein is CASGREGSYNSPLHF.